The 14 T cell receptor beta chains presented below share a single source sample, sequenced in a study of T-cell memory formation after mild COVID-19. A single record per CDR3 protein comes from TCRdb applying MiXCR to the 5' RACE reads. The sample consists of about 120,000 distinct CDR3 sequences, 15% to 20% of them appearing once. Sequenced material: PBMCs or a T cell subset sorted from them (not recorded which). All receptors derive from an adult woman who had mild COVID-19 (a few samples of this study predate the infection). Cell type and time point are not known.

The chain is built from TRBV7-2 and TRBJ2-7; D is ambiguous. Trimming cost V 6 bases and J 1 base, with 7 bases left between them. Per the germline V gene, CDR1 is SGHTA and CDR2 is FQGNSA. The CDR3 loop spans 12 amino acids. DNA for the CDR3: TGTGCCAGCAGTCCACATTCCTACGAGCAGTACTTC. It encodes CASSPHSYEQYF.

The genes are TRBV6-2 or TRBV6-3 and TRBJ2-7, with TRBD2 matching over 9 bases. Germline V gives CDR1 MNHEY, CDR2 SVGEGT. The CDR3 consists of 15 residues. With V trimmed by 6 bases and J by 2 bases, 8 bases remained unmatched. This chain's CDR3 is CASRLAGANPYEQYF. The CDR3 coding sequence is TGTGCCAGCAGATTAGCGGGAGCCAATCCCTACGAGCAGTACTTC.

This clonotype was detected only a few times. The chain couples TRBV29-1 to TRBJ2-3; D gene unclear. This CDR3 region has 13 residues. Germline V CDR1 and CDR2: SQVTM, ANQGSEA. The V end lost 5 bases, the J end lost 0 bases, and 9 bases lay between the germline ends. CDR3 protein: CSVSGVSTDTQYF. The CDR3 DNA sequence: TGCAGCGTTTCGGGTGTTAGCACAGATACGCAGTATTTT.

This chain uses TRBV4-3 with TRBJ2-1; D gene ambiguous. The CDR3 is 13 residues long. Germline values: CDR1 LGHNA, CDR2 YSLEER. V shed 0 bases and J shed 5 bases, with 5 bases lying between them. Written as DNA, the CDR3 is TGCGCCAGCAGCCAAGACGATGACAATGAGCAGTTCTTC. Its protein is CASSQDDDNEQFF.

For the CDR3, the DNA is TGTGCCACCAGTGATCCCGCAGGCGACAGCTCTGGGGCCAACGTCCTGACTTTC. Protein: CATSDPAGDSSGANVLTF. The J gene is TRBJ2-6, the V gene TRBV24-1, with D possibly TRBD1 on 5 matching bases. Trimming removed 3 bases at V and 0 bases at J, with 14 bases between. This CDR3 has 18 residues. From germline, CDR1 is KGHDR and CDR2 SFDVKD.

The CDR3 loop reads CACCWERSYTF. The DNA for the CDR3 is TGTGCCTGTTGTTGGGAGCGGAGCTACACCTTC. V and J are TRBV19 and TRBJ1-2; no definite D call. The germline CDR1 and CDR2 sequences are LNHDA and SQIVND (reference sequence). The V gene lost 11 bases and the J gene lost 9 bases, with 16 bases spanning the gap. There are 11 residues in the CDR3. The full variable domain, its missing parts supplied by reference TRBV19 and TRBJ1-2, is DGGITQSPKYLFRKEGQNVTLSCEQNLNHDAMYWYRQDPGQGLRLIYYSQIVNDFQKGDIAEGYSVSREKKESFPLTVTSAQKNPTAFYLCACCWERSYTFGSGTRLTVV.

This clonotype showed up just a few times. The rearrangement joins TRBV24-1 to TRBJ2-2; either TRBD1 or TRBD2 may fit D (5 bases each). V was pared by 5 bases and J by 6 bases, with 12 bases between. In germline, CDR1 is KGHDR, CDR2 SFDVKD. The CDR3 is made up of 14 amino acids. The CDR3 DNA is TGTGCCACCAGTGTGGGGGTAGGGTCCGGGGAGCTGTTTTTT. Translation gives CATSVGVGSGELFF.

This rearrangement joins TRBV12-3 or TRBV12-4 to TRBJ1-5; D is undetermined. The V gene lost 1 base and the J gene lost 6 bases, with 10 bases spanning the gap. The CDR3 is 14 residues long. CDR3 sequence reads: CASSLGQASQPQHF. CDR3 in DNA: TGTGCCAGCAGTTTAGGGCAGGCCTCTCAGCCCCAGCATTTT.

This sequence joins TRBV4-3 and TRBJ1-2; the D is unclear. Trimming removed 3 bases at V and 3 bases at J, with 17 bases between. There are 16 residues in the CDR3. Germline values: CDR1 LGHNA, CDR2 YSLEER. CDR3 coding DNA: TGCGCCAGCAGCCAGGGCTATAAGAGGGAGGACTATGGCTACACCTTC. Residues: CASSQGYKREDYGYTF.

The chain carries TRBV24-1 and TRBJ2-3, with 8 bases lining up with TRBD1. The ends lost 4 bases at V and 1 base at J; junction bases unmatched: 6. Looked up from germline, CDR1 is KGHDR and CDR2 is SFDVKD. The CDR3 is 16 residues long. This CDR3 is CATSETGTGRTDTQYF. CDR3 sequence (DNA): TGTGCCACCAGTGAAACCGGGACAGGACGCACAGATACGCAGTATTTT.

This clonotype was seen more than once but under ten times. J is TRBJ1-1 and V is TRBV7-9, with TRBD1 matching 8 bases. The germline CDR1 and CDR2 sequences are SEHNR and FQNEAQ (reference sequence). The V segment lost 10 bases and the J segment 6 bases; nucleotides outside the gene matches: 4. The CDR3 extends over 11 amino acids. The CDR3: CATGQGAEAFF. CDR3 DNA sequence: TGTGCCACCGGACAGGGCGCTGAAGCTTTCTTT.

The chain recombines TRBV11-2 with TRBJ2-5; perhaps TRBD2 as D (6 bases). The germline V gene encodes CDR1 SGHAT and CDR2 FQNNGV. The CDR3 contains 16 residues. The V gene lost 5 bases and the J gene lost 2 bases, with 18 bases spanning the gap. The CDR3 protein is CASSRLGGNLQETQYF. CDR3 coding DNA: TGTGCCAGCAGCCGGTTGGGGGGAAACTTACAAGAGACCCAGTACTTC. The whole variable domain, filled in from reference TRBV11-2 and TRBJ2-5, reads EAGVAQSPRYKIIEKRQSVAFWCNPISGHATLYWYQQILGQGPKLLIQFQNNGVVDDSQLPKDRFSAERLKGVDSTLKIQPAKLEDSAVYLCASSRLGGNLQETQYFGPGTRLLVL.

This clonotype was seen only a few times. The chain employs TRBV7-2 and TRBJ2-7; 9 bases line up with TRBD1. The CDR3 contains 16 residues. CDR1 SGHTA and CDR2 FQGNSA come from the germline V gene. V trimming: 3 bases; J trimming: 2 bases; junction bases outside the gene matches: 8. This chain's CDR3 is CASSFKTGTGPYEQYF. The CDR3 DNA reads TGTGCCAGCAGCTTTAAGACCGGGACAGGGCCCTACGAGCAGTACTTC.

The rearrangement links TRBV6-2 or TRBV6-3 to TRBJ2-1, with 9 bases that match TRBD2. Trimming took 6 bases from V and 3 from J; bases not matched to a gene: 6. Germline V gene sequence: CDR1 MNHEY, CDR2 SVGEGT. This CDR3 spans 15 amino acids. The CDR3 region has the DNA TGTGCCAGCAGCTATCTAGCGGGACTCTACAATGAGCAGTTCTTC. This sequence encodes CASSYLAGLYNEQFF.